The clone carrying this T cell receptor beta chain was detected once. The data were taken from a study of cytomegalovirus exposure and HLA in healthy donors. This PCR relied on a set of 60 Vbeta primers and 13 Jbeta primers. TCRdb's copy holds only in-frame clones and misses some; the assay was immunoSEQ multiplex PCR. The repertoire holds about 160,000 clones, with approximately 86% as singletons. This CDR3 contains 16 residues. Trimming stripped 4 bases from V and 1 base from J, with 19 bases between. CDR1 is GTSNPN and CDR2 is SVGIG in the germline V gene (reference sequence). Sequencing was done on a sample of PBMCs. The chain couples TRBV30 to TRBJ1-1; D possibly corresponds to TRBD1 (6 bases). This TCR was recovered from a woman younger than 30 in good health and CMV-seronegative. CDR3 sequence: CAWTEPGHRSNTEAFF. For the CDR3, the DNA is TGTGCCTGGACCGAACCGGGACACCGATCGAACACTGAAGCTTTCTTT.